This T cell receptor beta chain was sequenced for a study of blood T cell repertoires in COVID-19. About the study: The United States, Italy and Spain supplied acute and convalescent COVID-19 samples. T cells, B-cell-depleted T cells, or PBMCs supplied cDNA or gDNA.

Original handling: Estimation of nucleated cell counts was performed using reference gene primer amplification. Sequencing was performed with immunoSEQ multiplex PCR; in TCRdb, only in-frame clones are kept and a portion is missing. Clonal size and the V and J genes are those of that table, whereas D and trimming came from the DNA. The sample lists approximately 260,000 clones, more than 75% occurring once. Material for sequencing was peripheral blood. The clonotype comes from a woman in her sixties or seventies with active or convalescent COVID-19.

The CDR3 DNA reads TGTGCCAGCAGCCCGGGACAGCCGAACACTGAAGCTTTCTTT. Encoded protein: CASSPGQPNTEAFF. The chain employs TRBV9 and TRBJ1-1, with 7 bases matching TRBD1. J gave up 1 base and V 4 bases, and 4 bases lay outside the gene matches. Germline CDR1 SGDLS, CDR2 YYNGEE. The CDR3 runs 14 residues.